Listed below are T cell receptor beta chains from one sample, sequenced in a study of control samples from healthy donors and cancer patients. Here immunoSEQ multiplex PCR was the method, and the copy in TCRdb shows in-frame clones only, minus some. The table includes around 130,000 clones, approximately 90% detected once. The material sequenced was blood. These receptors all come from a man between 18 and 29 years old in good health. Both conserved end residues are part of each CDR3. Each record gives: V gene, J gene, D gene, clone size, CDR3 DNA, CDR3 protein. D genes are given only for firm matches. Rows may omit the clone size; those that give it use once, few, many or a size class.

TRBV6-2/TRBV6-3	TRBJ2-5	TRBD2	.	TGTGCCAGCAGCGGGACTAGCGGGGTGGAGACCCAGTACTTC	CASSGTSGVETQYF
TRBV6-5	TRBJ1-3	.	.	TGTGCCAGCAGTTACGGGAGGTCAGGAAACACCATATATTTT	CASSYGRSGNTIYF
TRBV6-5	TRBJ1-1	.	few	TGTGCCAGCAGTTTGACCCTTCGGAACACTGAAGCTTTCTTT	CASSLTLRNTEAFF
TRBV9	TRBJ1-2	.	once	TGTGCCAGCAGCGGACACACTGCCTTGAGGGACTATGGCTACACCTTC	CASSGHTALRDYGYTF
TRBV5-5	TRBJ2-1	TRBD1	.	TGTGCCAGCAGCTGGGGGACAGATAGCTCCTACAATGAGCAGTTCTTC	CASSWGTDSSYNEQFF
TRBV4-1	TRBJ2-7	TRBD1	.	TGCGCCAGCAGCCAAGGGGACAGAAGCTCCTACGAGCAGTACTTC	CASSQGDRSSYEQYF
TRBV6-5	TRBJ2-7	.	.	TGTGCCAGCAGTTCATCCCGTTCCTACGAGCAGTACTTC	CASSSSRSYEQYF
TRBV7-8	TRBJ1-2	.	.	TGTGCCAGCAGCCCCTTGCTGGACTATGGCTACACCTTC	CASSPLLDYGYTF
TRBV18	TRBJ2-1	.	.	TGTGCCAGCTCACCAAGGCGTGATGAGCAGTTCTTC	CASSPRRDEQFF
TRBV7-9	TRBJ1-5	TRBD1	.	TGTGCCAGCAGTTTGGGACAGGGGAATCAGCCCCAGCATTTT	CASSLGQGNQPQHF
TRBV6-4	TRBJ1-6	.	few	TGTGCCAGTAGTGGGGGAAGACCCTCCTATAATTCACCCCTCCACTTT	CASSGGRPSYNSPLHF
TRBV2	TRBJ2-7	TRBD1	.	TGTGCCAGCAGTGACCCCGGGACAGGGGAATACGAGCAGTACTTC	CASSDPGTGEYEQYF
TRBV6-5	TRBJ1-1	.	.	TGTGCCAGCAGCAAGAGGGTGTCCAACACTGAAGCTTTCTTT	CASSKRVSNTEAFF
TRBV10-2	TRBJ2-7	.	.	TGCGCCAGCAGTGAAGACAGCGCTAGCTCCTACGAGCAGTACTTC	CASSEDSASSYEQYF
TRBV3-1/TRBV3-2	TRBJ2-5	.	.	TGTGCCAGCAGCCAACCGGACGTGAAAGAGACCCAGTACTTC	CASSQPDVKETQYF
TRBV6-2/TRBV6-3	TRBJ1-4	.	.	TGTGCCAGCAGTTACACGGCTATTAATGAAAAACTGTTTTTT	CASSYTAINEKLFF
TRBV5-1	TRBJ2-5	TRBD2	.	TGCGCCAGCAGCTCGACTAGCAGAACCGAGACCCAGTACTTC	CASSSTSRTETQYF
TRBV29-1	TRBJ1-2	.	.	TGCAGCGTTGATACGGGGAGTAACTATGGCTACACCTTC	CSVDTGSNYGYTF
TRBV14	TRBJ1-6	.	.	TGTGCCAGCAGCCAAGGGCCTCGGTCACCCCTCCACTTT	CASSQGPRSPLHF
TRBV12-3/TRBV12-4	TRBJ1-4	.	.	TGTGCCAGCAACCGCGGGACTAATGAAAAACTGTTTTTT	CASNRGTNEKLFF
TRBV5-4	TRBJ1-1	.	few	TGTGCCAGCAGCTTGTGGCCTCTATGGTTCCCGGCGAACACTGAAGCTTTCTTT	CASSLWPLWFPANTEAFF
TRBV7-9	TRBJ1-2	TRBD1	.	TGTGCCAGCAGCCCCCGGGACAGCTATGGCTACACCTTC	CASSPRDSYGYTF
TRBV7-9	TRBJ1-5	.	.	TGTGCCAGCAGCTTTGTGGAAAATCAGCCCCAGCATTTT	CASSFVENQPQHF
TRBV2	TRBJ2-6	TRBD1	.	TGTGCCAGCAGTGAAGTATGGACAGGGGGCTCTGGGGCCAACGTCCTGACTTTC	CASSEVWTGGSGANVLTF
TRBV9	TRBJ1-6	.	.	TGTGCCAGCAGCGTGAGGACGGTCAATTCACCCCTCCACTTT	CASSVRTVNSPLHF
TRBV10-3	TRBJ2-1	TRBD2	.	TGTGCCATCATGACTAGCGGGGGGACATACAATGAGCAGTTCTTC	CAIMTSGGTYNEQFF
TRBV27	TRBJ2-3	.	.	TGTGCCAGCAGTCCTCTCGGGGAGCTGGCAGATACGCAGTATTTT	CASSPLGELADTQYF
TRBV10-2	TRBJ2-7	TRBD1	.	TGCGCCAGCAGTGATCAAACCGGGACAGGGGTTTGGAGCAAGCAGTACTTC	CASSDQTGTGVWSKQYF
TRBV27	TRBJ1-1	TRBD1	.	TGTGCCAGCAGTTCAAACCGGGACAGGGGGAGCACTGAAGCTTTCTTT	CASSSNRDRGSTEAFF
TRBV6-1	TRBJ1-5	.	.	TGTGCCAGCAGTCCCGTAACAGGGATCAATCAGCCCCAGCATTTT	CASSPVTGINQPQHF
TRBV19	TRBJ2-7	.	once	TGTGCCAGTAGTATAGATCGAGAGGGCAGCTACTACGAGCAGTACTTC	CASSIDREGSYYEQYF
TRBV5-1	TRBJ2-5	TRBD1	.	TGCGCCAGCGGACAGGGGGAAGTAGAGACCCAGTACTTC	CASGQGEVETQYF
TRBV30	TRBJ2-7	.	.	TGTGCCTGGAGTCCTCGGGGGACTCCAGACGCGCAGTACTTC	CAWSPRGTPDAQYF
TRBV9	TRBJ1-5	.	once	TGTGCCAGCAGCCCAGCGGGACCTACGAGCAATCAGCCCCAGCATTTT	CASSPAGPTSNQPQHF
TRBV4-2	TRBJ2-1	.	.	TGTGCCAGCAGCCAAGATCGATTAGGGGACAATGAGCAGTTCTTC	CASSQDRLGDNEQFF
TRBV5-4	TRBJ2-1	.	once	TGTGCCAGCAGCTTGGGAGGGGGGGTGGTCGGTGAGCAGTTCTTC	CASSLGGGVVGEQFF
TRBV6-5	TRBJ2-3	TRBD2	.	TGTGCCATCGGGAGGAGCGGGGGGATAGATACGCAGTATTTT	CAIGRSGGIDTQYF
TRBV3-1/TRBV3-2	TRBJ2-3	TRBD2	.	TGTGCCAGCAGCCCCACCCTCCCTAGCGGGGGGGCTAAAGATACGCAGTATTTT	CASSPTLPSGGAKDTQYF
TRBV7-9	TRBJ1-2	.	few	TGTGCCAGCAGCTTAGGTCCTAACTATGGCTACACCTTC	CASSLGPNYGYTF
TRBV19	TRBJ2-7	.	.	TGTGCCAGTAGTATAAACAGGGGGGGAGAGCAGTACTTC	CASSINRGGEQYF
TRBV12-5	TRBJ1-3	TRBD1	.	TGTGCTAGTGGTCCGGGACAGGGGACGGCTGGAAACACCATATATTTT	CASGPGQGTAGNTIYF
TRBV7-3	TRBJ2-2	.	.	TGTGCCAGCAGGCCGGACAGGAACACCGGGGAGCTGTTTTTT	CASRPDRNTGELFF
TRBV29-1	TRBJ1-1	.	.	TGCAGCGTTGCCCCAACGGGATGGAACACTGAAGCTTTCTTT	CSVAPTGWNTEAFF
TRBV7-8	TRBJ2-7	TRBD1	many	TGTGCCAGCAGCCCGGACAGGAGCTCCTACGAGCAGTACTTC	CASSPDRSSYEQYF
TRBV27	TRBJ1-4	.	.	TGTGCCAGCAGTCCTTCGACATACCGGGATCCTCATGAAAAACTGTTTTTT	CASSPSTYRDPHEKLFF
TRBV29-1	TRBJ1-1	.	.	TGCAGCGTTGAACTCCAGGTAAACACTGAAGCTTTCTTT	CSVELQVNTEAFF
TRBV6-5	TRBJ1-1	.	.	TGTGCCAGCAGCCCGACAGGAAACACTGAAGCTTTCTTT	CASSPTGNTEAFF
TRBV19	TRBJ2-3	TRBD1	once	TGTGCCAGTAGTCTGGGACAGGGAGGCACAGATACGCAGTATTTT	CASSLGQGGTDTQYF
TRBV6-5	TRBJ1-4	TRBD1	.	TGTGCCAGCGGAACAGGGGGCTTGGATGAAAAACTGTTTTTT	CASGTGGLDEKLFF